The present entry profiles one TCR beta chain with its context. Its target is unknown. The CDR3 contains 15 residues. Between the trimmed V and J ends, which lost 0 bases and 3 bases, there was a span of 9 bases. This entry comes from a study of T cell responses to AZD1222 COVID-19 vaccine. Findings and caveats of the study: Mapped onto spike, vaccine-associated CD4 TCRs spanned it and were dominant at 160-218 and 743-854.

Profiling relied on immunoSEQ multiplex PCR, and the TCRdb table lists in-frame clones only, not all of them. The sample lists about 130,000 clones, roughly 90% occurring once. This chain connects TRBV6-7 to TRBJ1-5; no firm D call. TRBV6-7 is an open reading frame, and its role is uncertain. The material was peripheral blood, obtained 28 days after the second AZD1222 dose. The clonotype comes from an adult who received the AZD1222 COVID-19 vaccine. Written as DNA, the CDR3 is TGTGCCAGCAGTTACTCGAGGCAGAACAATCAGCCCCAGCATTTT. Translation gives CASSYSRQNNQPQHF.